The present entry profiles one T cell receptor (beta chain) with its context. This PCR relied on a set of 60 Vbeta primers and 13 Jbeta primers. The assay was immunoSEQ multiplex PCR, and TCRdb's table has in-frame clones only and misses some. The sample holds about 140,000 clones; roughly 83% are singletons and the top ten take more than 3%. The sample originates from a study of cytomegalovirus exposure and HLA in healthy donors. The CDR3 is made up of 13 amino acids. The junction had 7 bases not matched to a gene; V was cut back by 6 bases and J by 8 bases. The germline CDR1 and CDR2 sequences are MNHEY and SMNVEV (reference sequence).

The receptor was isolated from a female donor in good health and CMV-seronegative. The sequenced sample was PBMCs. The chain joins TRBV27 to TRBJ1-2; TRBD1 matches 9 bases. In DNA, the CDR3 is TGTGCCAGCAGCCCGGGACAGGGACCAGGCTACACCTTC. It specifies CASSPGQGPGYTF.